This T cell receptor (beta chain) was sequenced during a study of T-cell reconstitution after alpha-beta-depleted transplantation in children. The study's findings and limits: T-cell counts and diversity were attributed mostly to newly produced T cells one year after transplant. Reportedly, roughly two months post-transplant, alpha-beta T cells arose from several hundred expanded graft clones. Certain patients had high TCRbeta diversity at day 60, and it came from recipient T cells and thymic progenitors that survived.

As it was prepared, the TCRbeta library received unique molecular identifiers. TCRdb processed the PCR reads anew with MiXCR; each CDR3 protein has one entry. The sample contains fewer than 20,000 distinct CDR3 sequences, less than 9.5% of which appear only once. Comments on this clonotype: The antigen remains undetermined.

The V gene end was trimmed by 0 bases and the J gene end by 1 base; junction bases not matched to a gene: 1. The CDR3 has 15 amino acids. CDR1 and CDR2 from the germline V gene are GTSNPN and SVGIG (reference sequence). Sequencing used PBMCs, mostly from graft donor cells, obtained 60 days after TCRalphabeta/CD19-depleted stem cell transplant. The receptor was derived from a boy under three years old who had a stem cell transplant for Wiskott-Aldrich syndrome, so the T cells may come from the graft donor. The chain is built from TRBV30 and TRBJ2-3, with 10 positions matching TRBD2. The CDR3 spells CAWSVLAGGTDTQYF. The CDR3 nucleotides read TGTGCCTGGAGTGTGCTAGCGGGGGGCACAGATACGCAGTATTTT.